These 16 T cell receptor beta chains share one sample of origin, sequenced in a study of blood T cell repertoires in COVID-19 (dated by TCRdb to 2020 to 2021). The method was the immunoSEQ multiplex PCR assay. As stored in TCRdb, this immuneACCESS dataset retains in-frame rearrangements with V and J assigned. A fraction of the clones does not appear; measured against another copy, unresolved V genes explain less than half of the discrepancy, and the remainder lacks a known reason. The table for this sample lists approximately 180,000 clones; 85% to 90% of them were counted only once. Together, the top ten hold about 18% of the sample. The sequencing sample was made of peripheral blood. The origin of the receptors is a person aged 70 to 85 with COVID-19, enrolled during active disease.

This chain links TRBV7-9 with TRBJ2-2, with D possibly TRBD1 on 6 matching bases. Germline V gives CDR1 SEHNR, CDR2 FQNEAQ (reference sequence). V lost 5 bases, J lost 6 bases, and 13 bases lay in between. The CDR3 contains 14 residues. The DNA for the CDR3 is TGTGCCAGCAGCAGAGCAGGACAGTCCGGGGAGCTGTTTTTT. Translation gives CASSRAGQSGELFF.

This chain connects TRBV12-3 or TRBV12-4 to TRBJ1-2, with TRBD1 matching 10 bases. V shed 6 bases, J shed 8 bases, and the junction held 6 bases outside the gene matches. This CDR3 is built from 13 residues. The CDR3 DNA reads TGTGCCAGCAGCCCGACAGGGGGCGTCGGCTACACCTTC. Residues: CASSPTGGVGYTF.

The chain recombines TRBV7-3 with TRBJ2-2; 11 positions match TRBD1. CDR3 length: 18 residues. Per germline, CDR1 SGHTA and CDR2 FQGTGA. J gave up 4 bases and V 5 bases, and 12 bases lay outside the gene matches. The CDR3 spells CASSRLTTGTGGTGELFF. The CDR3 DNA follows: TGTGCCAGCAGCCGTCTGACCACCGGGACAGGGGGCACCGGGGAGCTGTTTTTT.

This clone showed up many times. The V and J genes are TRBV2 and TRBJ1-5, with TRBD1 matching 7 bases. Germline V lookup: CDR1 SNHLY, CDR2 FYNNEI. The trim removed 4 bases at V and 1 base at J, leaving 7 bases unmatched. The CDR3 length is 16 residues. The CDR3 sequence: CASSGQGPRSNQPQHF. The CDR3 coding sequence is TGTGCCAGCAGTGGACAGGGCCCCCGGAGCAATCAGCCCCAGCATTTT.

The rearrangement joins TRBV3-1 (or the pseudogene TRBV3-2) to TRBJ2-3; 15 nucleotides line up with TRBD2. Germline V lookup: CDR1 LGHDT, CDR2 YNNKEL (reference sequence). The CDR3 totals 21 residues. The V gene end was trimmed by 0 bases and the J gene end by 5 bases; junction bases not matched to a gene: 15. DNA for the CDR3: TGTGCCAGCAGCCAAGATGGAGGCAAGGGACTAGCGGGGGGCGGGAAAGATACGCAGTATTTT. As protein: CASSQDGGKGLAGGGKDTQYF.

The chain couples TRBV7-8 to TRBJ1-3, with D tentatively TRBD1 (5 bases). This CDR3 spans 17 amino acids. The V end was cut by 1 base, the J end by 0 bases, with 13 bases between. In germline, CDR1 is SGHVS, CDR2 FQNEAQ. The CDR3 nucleotides read TGTGCCAGCAGCTTAGTGGCAGGGTCCAGCTCTGGAAACACCATATATTTT. Protein sequence: CASSLVAGSSSGNTIYF.

The chain combines TRBV4-2 with TRBJ1-1; 8 bases fit TRBD1. The V segment lost 1 base and the J segment 3 bases; nucleotides outside the gene matches: 4. CDR1 is LGHNA and CDR2 is YNFKEQ in the germline V gene. CDR3 length: 15 residues. CDR3 sequence (DNA): TGTGCCAGCAGCCAAGGGACAGGGCAGGACACTGAAGCTTTCTTT. As protein: CASSQGTGQDTEAFF.

The V and J genes are TRBV12-3 or TRBV12-4 and TRBJ1-2; the D is unclear. The V end was cut by 1 base, the J end by 12 bases, with 15 bases between. The CDR3 sequence is 13 residues long. The CDR3 protein is CASSLDLEGSNTF. The CDR3 coding sequence is TGTGCCAGCAGTTTAGATCTCGAGGGTTCGAACACCTTC.

V is TRBV4-1 and J is TRBJ2-5; 10 bases align to TRBD1. Germline loops: CDR1 MGHRA, CDR2 YSYEKL. The CDR3 runs to 14 residues. With 4 bases clipped from V and 3 bases from J, the junction kept 2 bases outside the gene matches. CDR3 bases: TGCGCCAGCAGCCCAGGGACAGGGGAAGAGACCCAGTACTTC. Its protein product is CASSPGTGEETQYF.

The V gene is TRBV27, the J gene TRBJ2-3, with 11 bases that match TRBD2. Germline values: CDR1 MNHEY, CDR2 SMNVEV (reference sequence). V was pared by 3 bases and J by 5 bases, with 13 bases of the junction left unmatched. This CDR3 contains 18 residues. The CDR3 region has the DNA TGTGCCAGCAGTTTGGTTTCGCCTCGACTAGCGGGGATAGATACGCAGTATTTT. Translated: CASSLVSPRLAGIDTQYF.

The V and J genes are TRBV15 and TRBJ2-5; possibly TRBD1 for D (6 bases). Trimming left V 3 bases short and J 4 bases short, with 12 bases between. Per germline, CDR1 LNHNV and CDR2 YYDKDF (reference sequence). The length of the CDR3 is 14 residues. The CDR3, as DNA: TGTGCCACCAGCAGCACAGGGACAATAGAGACCCAGTACTTC. Translated: CATSSTGTIETQYF.

In its sample, this clone was seen a few times. V gene TRBV6-2 or TRBV6-3 combines with J gene TRBJ2-4, with 7 bases identical to TRBD2. CDR3 length equals 17 residues. The junction had 8 bases not matched to a gene; V was cut back by 0 bases and J by 3 bases. Germline-derived CDR1 and CDR2 are MNHEY and SVGEGT. The CDR3, as DNA: TGTGCCAGCAGTTACTCACGTACCAGCGGGGACAAAAACATTCAGTACTTC. Its protein product is CASSYSRTSGDKNIQYF.

The chain joins TRBV6-5 to TRBJ1-3, with unresolved D. CDR3 length equals 13 residues. The germline V and J ends were trimmed by 2 bases and 4 bases, with 6 bases remaining between them. Germline V lookup: CDR1 MNHEY, CDR2 SVGAGI. CDR3 nucleotides: TGTGCCAGCAGTTACGGCACGGGAAACACCATATATTTT. This encodes CASSYGTGNTIYF.

The gene calls are TRBV5-5 and TRBJ2-5, with TRBD2 identical over 9 bases. The V gene end was trimmed by 0 bases and the J gene end by 5 bases; junction bases not matched to a gene: 14. In germline, CDR1 is SGHKS, CDR2 YYEKEE (reference sequence). CDR3 length: 18 residues. CDR3 nucleotide sequence: TGTGCCAGCAGCTTGGTCTCTAGCGGGATTACCGGACCTGAGACCCAGTACTTC. Translating it yields CASSLVSSGITGPETQYF. The full variable domain, in which reference TRBV5-5 and TRBJ2-5 provide the parts outside the CDR3, is DAGVTQSPTHLIKTRGQQVTLRCSPISGHKSVSWYQQVLGQGPQFIFQYYEKEERGRGNFPDRFSARQFPNYSSELNVNALLLGDSALYLCASSLVSSGITGPETQYFGPGTRLLVL.

The chain links TRBV28 to TRBJ1-1; D gene ambiguous. CDR1 and CDR2 (germline): MDHEN, SYDVKM. The V end lost 7 bases, the J end lost 0 bases, and 12 bases lay between the germline ends. CDR3 size: 14 residues. CDR3 protein: CASTSTTVNTEAFF. CDR3 bases: TGTGCCAGCACCTCCACCACGGTGAACACTGAAGCTTTCTTT.

V and J are TRBV2 and TRBJ1-3; D not resolved. The CDR3 extends over 14 amino acids. V shed 2 bases and J shed 3 bases, with 8 bases lying between them. The germline CDR1 and CDR2 sequences are SNHLY and FYNNEI. The chain's CDR3 is CASSERHDGNTIYF. The CDR3 region has the DNA TGTGCCAGCAGTGAAAGACACGATGGAAACACCATATATTTT.